This passage covers 20 T cell receptor beta chains from one sample sequenced in a study of shared clonotypes between healthy human individuals. The method was immunoSEQ multiplex PCR; TCRdb's version includes in-frame clones alone and lacks a portion of them. The data hold some 500,000 clones, with 95% to 97% observed a single time. The specimen sequenced was naive CD4+ T cells sorted from blood. The subset is: CD45RA+ positively selected. These receptors originate from a woman in her twenties or thirties in good health.

J is TRBJ1-5 and V is TRBV6-1; no definite D call. V was clipped by 6 bases and J by 0 bases, with 9 bases between them. Germline assignment: CDR1 MNHNS and CDR2 SASEGT. This CDR3 is built from 14 residues. This CDR3 is CASRRSHSNQPQHF. The DNA for the CDR3 is TGTGCCAGCAGGCGGAGCCATAGCAATCAGCCCCAGCATTTT.

With regard to this clone: This CDR3 is also generated by other DNA sequences in the sample. V is TRBV5-1 and J is TRBJ2-7, with TRBD2 identical over 11 bases. Germline V gene lookup returns CDR1 SGHRS and CDR2 YFSETQ. The CDR3 sequence is 15 residues long. The V gene end was trimmed by 4 bases and the J gene end by 3 bases; junction bases not matched to a gene: 6. CDR3 nucleotides: TGCGCCAGCAGCCGCGGGACTAGCGGATACTACGAGCAGTACTTC. It encodes CASSRGTSGYYEQYF. Filled out from reference TRBV5-1 and TRBJ2-7, the complete variable domain reads KAGVTQTPRYLIKTRGQQVTLSCSPISGHRSVSWYQQTPGQGLQFLFEYFSETQRNKGNFPGRFSGRQFSNSRSEMNVSTLELGDSALYLCASSRGTSGYYEQYFGPGTRLTVT.

This chain connects TRBV7-9 to TRBJ1-1, with D unresolved. Germline V CDR1 and CDR2: SEHNR, FQNEAQ (reference sequence). The length of the CDR3 is 13 residues. Trimming stripped 1 base from V and 8 bases from J, with 11 bases between. The CDR3: CASSLGREEEAFF. CDR3 sequence (DNA): TGTGCCAGCAGCTTAGGGAGGGAGGAAGAAGCTTTCTTT.

The chain is built from TRBV15 and TRBJ2-2; possibly TRBD1 or TRBD2 for D (5 bases each). The CDR3 covers 14 residues. With 0 bases removed from V and 6 bases from J, the gap between germline ends came to 8 bases. The germline V gene encodes CDR1 LNHNV and CDR2 YYDKDF (reference sequence). The CDR3 is CATSRDQGPGELFF. The CDR3, as DNA: TGTGCCACCAGCAGAGACCAGGGACCCGGGGAGCTGTTTTTT.

J is TRBJ2-7 and V is TRBV27; 7 bases line up with TRBD2. J gave up 6 bases and V 8 bases, and 10 bases lay outside the gene matches. Germline V gives CDR1 MNHEY, CDR2 SMNVEV (reference sequence). CDR3 length equals 13 residues. The CDR3 DNA reads as TGTGCCAGCCCCCTTGAAGGGAGGGCCGAGCAGTACTTC. Residues: CASPLEGRAEQYF.

CDR3: CASMRVYEQYF. CDR3 nucleotide sequence: TGTGCCAGCATGAGGGTCTACGAGCAGTACTTC. The chain recombines TRBV2 with TRBJ2-7; a weak D match, TRBD2 (5 bases). Trimming stripped 7 bases from V and 3 bases from J, with 7 bases between. The CDR3 spans 11 residues. Germline V CDR1 and CDR2: SNHLY, FYNNEI.

In its sample, this clone was seen once. The CDR3 here is CASSPNRDSYEQYF. The CDR3 coding sequence is TGTGCCAGCTCACCAAACAGGGACTCCTACGAGCAGTACTTC. The chain links TRBV18 to TRBJ2-7; weak D call: TRBD1 (6 bases). Germline CDR1 is KGHSH and CDR2 is LQKENI. V was clipped by 2 bases and J by 0 bases, with 8 bases between them. The CDR3 has 14 amino acids.

The V and J genes are TRBV30 and TRBJ2-7; D not resolved. This CDR3 has 14 amino acids. Trimming removed 2 bases at V and 0 bases at J, with 11 bases between. Germline CDR1 and CDR2: GTSNPN and SVGIG (reference sequence). CDR3: CAWSPALISYEQYF. As DNA, the CDR3 is TGTGCCTGGAGTCCTGCACTAATCTCCTACGAGCAGTACTTC.

The rearrangement links TRBV28 to TRBJ2-3; a weak D match, TRBD1 (5 bases). The CDR3 has 17 amino acids. V was shortened by 6 bases and J by 4 bases, with 23 bases between the two germline ends. Germline CDR1 MDHEN, CDR2 SYDVKM. DNA for the CDR3: TGTGCCAGCAGCCGAACCAGCCAGGGTACCCTCGCAGATACGCAGTATTTT. It codes for CASSRTSQGTLADTQYF.

The CDR3 DNA reads as TGTGCCAGCAGTTTATTCAGGGACCCGGGACTCCGTAGCTATGGCTACACCTTC. It specifies CASSLFRDPGLRSYGYTF. The chain has TRBV2 and TRBJ1-2; perhaps TRBD1 as D (5 bases). Germline-derived CDR1 and CDR2 are SNHLY and FYNNEI. V lost 5 bases and J 4 bases, leaving 26 bases between the germline ends. This CDR3 has 18 residues. Supplemented by reference TRBV2 and TRBJ1-2, the full variable domain reads EPEVTQTPSHQVTQMGQEVILRCVPISNHLYFYWYRQILGQKVEFLVSFYNNEISEKSEIFDDQFSVERPDGSNFTLKIRSTKLEDSAMYFCASSLFRDPGLRSYGYTFGSGTRLTVV.

This sequence joins TRBV4-1 and TRBJ2-1; D possibly uses TRBD1 or TRBD2 (5 bases each). Deletions cut 6 bases from V and 10 bases from J, with 31 bases between. This CDR3 has 18 amino acids. Germline CDR1 reads MGHRA; CDR2 reads YSYEKL. The CDR3 sequence: CASRARGGGTAEGREQFF. CDR3 DNA: TGCGCCAGCAGGGCCCGGGGCGGAGGAACTGCCGAGGGGCGGGAGCAGTTCTTC.

CDR3 amino acids: CASSLGGTGGQNEQFF. CDR3 nucleotide sequence: TGCGCCAGCAGCTTAGGAGGGACAGGGGGCCAAAATGAGCAGTTCTTC. The chain employs TRBV5-1 and TRBJ2-1, with TRBD1 matching over 12 bases. The CDR3 consists of 16 residues. The germline V gene has CDR1 SGHRS and CDR2 YFSETQ. V shed 2 bases, J shed 7 bases, and the junction held 7 bases outside the gene matches.

V gene TRBV5-1 combines with J gene TRBJ1-2; 10 nucleotides match TRBD1. Losses at the gene ends were 0 bases for V and 8 bases for J; bases not matched to a gene: 4. The CDR3 is 14 amino acids. Germline CDR1 SGHRS, CDR2 YFSETQ. The CDR3 sequence: CASSLEGQGTGYTF. The CDR3 nucleotides are TGCGCCAGCAGCTTGGAGGGACAGGGGACGGGCTACACCTTC.

The J gene is TRBJ2-4, the V gene TRBV18, with D perhaps matching TRBD1 or TRBD2 (5 bases each). The V gene lost 0 bases and the J gene lost 3 bases, with 12 bases spanning the gap. Germline CDR1 and CDR2: KGHSH and LQKENI. The CDR3 loop spans 16 amino acids. CDR3 region: CASSPPEAGYKNIQYF. The CDR3 nucleotides are TGTGCCAGCTCACCACCGGAGGCAGGGTACAAAAACATTCAGTACTTC.

This chain uses TRBV28 with TRBJ1-1, with TRBD1 as a possible D gene (5 bases). The CDR3 contains 13 residues. With 5 bases removed from V and 12 bases from J, the gap between germline ends came to 19 bases. Germline CDR1 MDHEN, CDR2 SYDVKM. The CDR3 is CASSLDSGEKTFF. For the CDR3, the DNA is TGTGCCAGCAGTCTGGACTCGGGGGAGAAGACTTTCTTT.

The rearrangement uses TRBV28 and TRBJ2-7; 12 bases are a match to TRBD2. V lost 4 bases, J lost 1 base, and 17 bases stayed unmatched. This CDR3 comprises 20 residues. Germline loops: CDR1 MDHEN, CDR2 SYDVKM. CDR3: CASSSAVAGTSGRFSYEQYF. CDR3 DNA: TGTGCCAGCAGTTCCGCTGTCGCCGGGACTAGCGGGCGTTTTTCCTACGAGCAGTACTTC.

The genes are TRBV11-1 and TRBJ2-2, with D tentatively TRBD1 (7 bases). CDR1 is SGHAT and CDR2 is FQDESV in the germline V gene (reference sequence). The CDR3 is 17 residues long. The V and J ends lost 4 bases and 0 bases respectively, with 15 bases between them. The CDR3 sequence is CASSSDRRGTNTGELFF. The CDR3 coding sequence is TGTGCCAGCAGCTCGGACAGGAGGGGGACGAACACCGGGGAGCTGTTTTTT.

The chain has TRBV27 and TRBJ1-2, with 8 nucleotides matching TRBD1. The V and J ends lost 4 bases and 4 bases, in that order; junction bases with no gene match: 8. Germline V gene lookup returns CDR1 MNHEY and CDR2 SMNVEV (reference sequence). The CDR3 totals 15 residues. The CDR3 DNA sequence: TGTGCCAGCAGTTCCCCCGGGACAGGCAGCTATGGCTACACCTTC. The encoded protein is CASSSPGTGSYGYTF.

This clone has only one observation. The V call is TRBV18, the J call TRBJ1-1; the match to TRBD1 covers 7 bases. The germline V gene has CDR1 KGHSH and CDR2 LQKENI. The J segment lost 1 base and the V segment lost 5 bases, leaving 13 bases of the junction unmatched. The CDR3 has 17 amino acids. The CDR3 nucleotides are TGTGCCAGCTCATCGCCCTTAGGCAGGGGGACGAACACTGAAGCTTTCTTT. Amino acid sequence: CASSSPLGRGTNTEAFF.

CDR3 nucleotides: TGCGCCAGCAGCAGGACAGGGGACGACGAGCAGTACTTC. The encoded protein is CASSRTGDDEQYF. The chain carries TRBV10-1 and TRBJ2-7; 9 positions agree with TRBD1. V shed 6 bases and J 5 bases; nucleotides not matched to a gene: 5. CDR1 is WNHNN, CDR2 SYGVQD, per germline (reference sequence). The CDR3 contains 13 residues.